This entry describes one T cell receptor beta chain. Its antigen is still unknown. PCR used 60 Vbeta primers and 13 Jbeta primers. The data were produced by immunoSEQ multiplex PCR, yet TCRdb's version contains in-frame clones alone and is incomplete. The profile shows approximately 97,000 clones, approximately 81% of them singletons. The record originates from a study of cytomegalovirus exposure and HLA in healthy donors. General study points: Serostatus for CMV was the only available immune exposure information. Differences between HLA loci emerged in a later analysis of TCR association rates, with DRB1 most and HLA-C fewest.

The CDR3 totals 14 residues. Germline V gene lookup returns CDR1 MNHEY and CDR2 SVGAGI. J was trimmed by 2 bases and V by 8 bases; bases with no gene match: 9. This clonotype was sampled from a woman in her thirties or forties in good health and CMV-seropositive. V and J are TRBV6-5 and TRBJ2-7; 7 bases line up with TRBD2. Sequencing was carried out using PBMCs. This CDR3 is CASSRAGSPYEQYF. As DNA, the CDR3 is TGTGCCAGCTCCCGAGCGGGAAGCCCCTACGAGCAGTACTTC.